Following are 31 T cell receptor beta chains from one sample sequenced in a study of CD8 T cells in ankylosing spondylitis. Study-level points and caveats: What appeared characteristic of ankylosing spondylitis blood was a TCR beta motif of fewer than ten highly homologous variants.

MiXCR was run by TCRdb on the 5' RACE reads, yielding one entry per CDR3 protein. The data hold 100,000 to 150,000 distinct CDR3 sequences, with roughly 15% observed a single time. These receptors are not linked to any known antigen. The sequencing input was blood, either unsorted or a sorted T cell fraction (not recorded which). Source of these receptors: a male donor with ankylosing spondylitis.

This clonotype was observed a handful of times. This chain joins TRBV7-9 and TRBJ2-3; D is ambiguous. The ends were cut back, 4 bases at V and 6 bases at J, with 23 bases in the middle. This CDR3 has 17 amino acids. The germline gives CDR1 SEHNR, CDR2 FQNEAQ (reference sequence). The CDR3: CASSSGRLGRIGDTQYF. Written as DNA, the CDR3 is TGTGCCAGCAGCTCCGGTCGGTTGGGTAGGATTGGCGATACGCAGTATTTT.

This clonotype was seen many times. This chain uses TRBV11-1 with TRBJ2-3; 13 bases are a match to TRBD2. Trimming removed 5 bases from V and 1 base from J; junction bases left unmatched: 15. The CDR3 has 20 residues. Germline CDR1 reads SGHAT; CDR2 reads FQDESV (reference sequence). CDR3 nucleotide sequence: TGTGCCAGCAGCACCCTCGAGGGGACTAGCGGGATGAGGCGCACAGATACGCAGTATTTT. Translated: CASSTLEGTSGMRRTDTQYF. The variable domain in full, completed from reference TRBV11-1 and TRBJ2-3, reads EAEVAQSPRYKITEKSQAVAFWCDPISGHATLYWYRQILGQGPELLVQFQDESVVDDSQLPKDRFSAERLKGVDSTLKIQPAELGDSAMYLCASSTLEGTSGMRRTDTQYFGPGTRLTVL.

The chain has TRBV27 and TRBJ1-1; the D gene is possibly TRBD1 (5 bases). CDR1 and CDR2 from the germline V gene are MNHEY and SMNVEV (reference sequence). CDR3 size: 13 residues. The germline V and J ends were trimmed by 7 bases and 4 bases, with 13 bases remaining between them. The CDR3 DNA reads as TGTGCCAGCACCCCCCGGGGCACCACTGAAGCTTTCTTT. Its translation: CASTPRGTTEAFF.

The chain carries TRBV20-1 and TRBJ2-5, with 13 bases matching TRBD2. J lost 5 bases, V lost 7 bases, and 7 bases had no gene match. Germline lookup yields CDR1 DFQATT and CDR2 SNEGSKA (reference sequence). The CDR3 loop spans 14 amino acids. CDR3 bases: TGCAGTGACGGACTAGCGGGAGCGGGGGAGACCCAGTACTTC. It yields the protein CSDGLAGAGETQYF.

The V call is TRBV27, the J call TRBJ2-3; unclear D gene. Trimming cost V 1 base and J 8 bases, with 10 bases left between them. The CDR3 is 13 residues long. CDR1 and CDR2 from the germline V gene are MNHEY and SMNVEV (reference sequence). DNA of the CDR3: TGTGCCAGCAGTTTATGGGGTGACGGTACGCAGTATTTT. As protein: CASSLWGDGTQYF.

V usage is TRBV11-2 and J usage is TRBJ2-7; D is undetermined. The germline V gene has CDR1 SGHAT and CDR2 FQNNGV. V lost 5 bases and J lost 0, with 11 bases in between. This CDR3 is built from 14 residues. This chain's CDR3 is CASSIGRSSYEQYF. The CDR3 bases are TGTGCCAGCAGCATAGGACGGAGCTCCTACGAGCAGTACTTC.

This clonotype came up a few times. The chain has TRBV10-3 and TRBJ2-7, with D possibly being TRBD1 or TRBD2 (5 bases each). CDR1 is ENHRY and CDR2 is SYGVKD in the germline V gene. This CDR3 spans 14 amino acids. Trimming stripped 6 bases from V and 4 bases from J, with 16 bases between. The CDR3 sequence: CAIRDTGGAYEQYF. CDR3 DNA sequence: TGTGCCATCAGGGATACAGGAGGTGCGTACGAGCAGTACTTC.

The CDR3: CASSFGGLSSYEQYF. In DNA form, the CDR3 reads TGTGCCAGCAGCTTCGGAGGATTGAGCTCCTACGAGCAGTACTTC. The chain is built from TRBV7-9 and TRBJ2-7; D is possibly TRBD2 (5 bases). From germline, CDR1 is SEHNR and CDR2 FQNEAQ (reference sequence). The V end lost 3 bases, the J end lost 0 bases, and 12 bases lay between the germline ends. The CDR3 is 15 residues long.

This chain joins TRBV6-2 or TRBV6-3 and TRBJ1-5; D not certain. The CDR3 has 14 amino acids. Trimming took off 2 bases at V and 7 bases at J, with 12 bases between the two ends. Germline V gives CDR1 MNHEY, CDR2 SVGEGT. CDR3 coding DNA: TGTGCCAGCAGTTACGATCTGGGAGACCAGCCCCAGCATTTT. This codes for CASSYDLGDQPQHF.

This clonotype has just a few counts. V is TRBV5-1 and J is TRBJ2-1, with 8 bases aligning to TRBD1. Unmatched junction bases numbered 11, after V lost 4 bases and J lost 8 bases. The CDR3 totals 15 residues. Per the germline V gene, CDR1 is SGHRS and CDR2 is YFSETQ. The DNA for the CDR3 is TGCGCCAGCAGCCTTTGGACAGGGTGGTACGATGAGCAGTTCTTC. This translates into CASSLWTGWYDEQFF. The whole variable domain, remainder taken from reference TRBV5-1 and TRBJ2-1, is KAGVTQTPRYLIKTRGQQVTLSCSPISGHRSVSWYQQTPGQGLQFLFEYFSETQRNKGNFPGRFSGRQFSNSRSEMNVSTLELGDSALYLCASSLWTGWYDEQFFGPGTRLTVL.

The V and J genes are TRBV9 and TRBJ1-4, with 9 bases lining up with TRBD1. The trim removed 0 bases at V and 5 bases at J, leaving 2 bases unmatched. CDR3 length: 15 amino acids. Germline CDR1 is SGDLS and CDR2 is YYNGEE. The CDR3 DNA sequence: TGTGCCAGCAGCGTAGCTGGGACAGGGAATGAAAAACTGTTTTTT. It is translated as CASSVAGTGNEKLFF.

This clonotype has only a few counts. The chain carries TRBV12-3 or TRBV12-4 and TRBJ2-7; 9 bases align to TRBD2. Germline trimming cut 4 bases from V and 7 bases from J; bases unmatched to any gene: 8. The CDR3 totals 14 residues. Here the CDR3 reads CASSWTSAAREQYF. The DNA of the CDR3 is TGTGCCAGCAGTTGGACTAGCGCGGCGAGGGAGCAGTACTTC.

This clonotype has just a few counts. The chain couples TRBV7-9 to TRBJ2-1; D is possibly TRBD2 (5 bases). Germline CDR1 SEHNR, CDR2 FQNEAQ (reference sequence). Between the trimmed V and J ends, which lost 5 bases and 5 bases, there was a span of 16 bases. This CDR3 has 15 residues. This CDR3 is CASSQKDSPNNEQFF. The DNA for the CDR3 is TGTGCCAGCAGCCAAAAGGACTCTCCCAACAATGAGCAGTTCTTC.

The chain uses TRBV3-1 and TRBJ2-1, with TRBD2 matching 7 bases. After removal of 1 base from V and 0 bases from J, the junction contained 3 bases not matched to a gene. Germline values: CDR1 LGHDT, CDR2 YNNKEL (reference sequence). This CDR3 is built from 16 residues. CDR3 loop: CASSQVAGASYNEQFF. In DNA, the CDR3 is TGTGCCAGCAGCCAAGTGGCGGGAGCCTCCTACAATGAGCAGTTCTTC.

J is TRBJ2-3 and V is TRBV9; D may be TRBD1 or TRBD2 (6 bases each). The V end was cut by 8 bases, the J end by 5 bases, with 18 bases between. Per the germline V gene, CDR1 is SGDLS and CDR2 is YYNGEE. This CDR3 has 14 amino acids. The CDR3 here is CASKAGGSGDTQYF. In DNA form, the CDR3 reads TGTGCCAGTAAGGCCGGGGGCTCGGGAGATACGCAGTATTTT.

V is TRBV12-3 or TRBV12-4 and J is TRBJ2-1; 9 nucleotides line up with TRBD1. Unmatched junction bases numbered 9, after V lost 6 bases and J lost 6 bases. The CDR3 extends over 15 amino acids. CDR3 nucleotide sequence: TGTGCCAGCAGATCCCGGGACAGGGCCGGCAATGAGCAGTTCTTC. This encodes CASRSRDRAGNEQFF.

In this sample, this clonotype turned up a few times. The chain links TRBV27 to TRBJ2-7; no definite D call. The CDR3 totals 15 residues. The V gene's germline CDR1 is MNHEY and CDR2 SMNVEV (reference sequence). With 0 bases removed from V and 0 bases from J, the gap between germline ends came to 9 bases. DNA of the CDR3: TGTGCCAGCAGTTTATCATGGGGTCCCTCCTACGAGCAGTACTTC. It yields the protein CASSLSWGPSYEQYF.

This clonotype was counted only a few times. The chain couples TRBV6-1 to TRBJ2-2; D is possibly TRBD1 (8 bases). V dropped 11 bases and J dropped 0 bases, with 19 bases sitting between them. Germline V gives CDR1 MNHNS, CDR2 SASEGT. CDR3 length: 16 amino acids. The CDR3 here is CAANRGGDPNTGELFF. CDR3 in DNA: TGTGCCGCCAACAGGGGGGGGGACCCGAACACCGGGGAGCTGTTTTTT.

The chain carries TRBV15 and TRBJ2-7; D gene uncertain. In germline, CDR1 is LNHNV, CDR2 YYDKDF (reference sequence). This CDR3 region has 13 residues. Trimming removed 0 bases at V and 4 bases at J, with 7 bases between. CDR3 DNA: TGTGCCACCAGCAGAGAGATCTTGTACGAGCAGTACTTC. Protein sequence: CATSREILYEQYF.

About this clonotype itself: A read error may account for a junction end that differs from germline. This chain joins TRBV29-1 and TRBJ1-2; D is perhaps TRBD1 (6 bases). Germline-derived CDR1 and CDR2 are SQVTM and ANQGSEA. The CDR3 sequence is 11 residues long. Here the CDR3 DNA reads TGCAGCGTTGAGTTAGGCTGGCAGGGGAACTTC. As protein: CSVELGWQGNF.

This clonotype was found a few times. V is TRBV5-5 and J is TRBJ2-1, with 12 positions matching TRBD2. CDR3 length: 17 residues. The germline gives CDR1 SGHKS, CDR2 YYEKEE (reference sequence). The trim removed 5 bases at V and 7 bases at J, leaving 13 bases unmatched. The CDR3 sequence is CASSPASGRASGNEQFF. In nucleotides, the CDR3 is TGTGCCAGCAGTCCAGCTAGCGGGAGGGCCTCCGGGAATGAGCAGTTCTTC.

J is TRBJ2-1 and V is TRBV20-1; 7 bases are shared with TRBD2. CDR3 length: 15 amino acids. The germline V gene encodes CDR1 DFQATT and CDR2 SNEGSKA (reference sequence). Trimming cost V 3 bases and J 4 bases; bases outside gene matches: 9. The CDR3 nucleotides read TGCAGTGCTAGTTTGGGCGGGAGCACATACAATGAGCAGTTCTTC. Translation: CSASLGGSTYNEQFF.

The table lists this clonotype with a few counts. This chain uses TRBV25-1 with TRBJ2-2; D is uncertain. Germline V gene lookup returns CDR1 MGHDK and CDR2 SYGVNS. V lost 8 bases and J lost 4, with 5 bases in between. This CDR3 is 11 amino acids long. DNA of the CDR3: TGTGCCAGCCTAGGCACCGGGGAGCTGTTTTTT. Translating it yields CASLGTGELFF.

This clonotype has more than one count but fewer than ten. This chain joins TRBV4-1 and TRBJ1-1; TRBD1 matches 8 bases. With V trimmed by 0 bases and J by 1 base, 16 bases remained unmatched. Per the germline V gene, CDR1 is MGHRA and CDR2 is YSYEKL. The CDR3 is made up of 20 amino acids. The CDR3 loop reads CASSQEKGPGGGMRNTEAFF. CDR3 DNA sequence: TGCGCCAGCAGCCAAGAAAAGGGACCAGGGGGCGGCATGCGGAACACTGAAGCTTTCTTT.

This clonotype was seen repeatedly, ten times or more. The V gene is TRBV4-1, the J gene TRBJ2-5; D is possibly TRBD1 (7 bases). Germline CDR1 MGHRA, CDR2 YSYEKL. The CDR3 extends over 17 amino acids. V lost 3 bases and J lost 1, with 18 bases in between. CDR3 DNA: TGCGCCAGCAGCCACGATGGAGGGGGCCTCTCCCAAGAGACCCAGTACTTC. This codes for CASSHDGGGLSQETQYF.

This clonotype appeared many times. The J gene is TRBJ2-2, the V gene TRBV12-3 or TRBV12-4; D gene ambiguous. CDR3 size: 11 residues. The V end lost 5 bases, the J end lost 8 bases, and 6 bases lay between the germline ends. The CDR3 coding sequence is TGTGCCAGCAGTGCTTATGGGGAGCTGTTTTTT. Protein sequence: CASSAYGELFF.

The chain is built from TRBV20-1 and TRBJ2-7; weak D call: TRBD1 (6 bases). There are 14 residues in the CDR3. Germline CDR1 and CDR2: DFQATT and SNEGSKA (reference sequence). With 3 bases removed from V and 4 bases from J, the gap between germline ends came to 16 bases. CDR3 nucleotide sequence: TGCAGTGCTAGCCCTGGAGGCAGGGGTTACGAGCAGTACTTC. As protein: CSASPGGRGYEQYF.

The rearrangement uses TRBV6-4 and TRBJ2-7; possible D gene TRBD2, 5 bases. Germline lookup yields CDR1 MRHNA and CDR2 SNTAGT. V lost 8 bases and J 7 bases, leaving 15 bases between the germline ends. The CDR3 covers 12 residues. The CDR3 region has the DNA TGTGCCAGCGGGCGTGTAAGAGGGGAGCAGTACTTC. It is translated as CASGRVRGEQYF.

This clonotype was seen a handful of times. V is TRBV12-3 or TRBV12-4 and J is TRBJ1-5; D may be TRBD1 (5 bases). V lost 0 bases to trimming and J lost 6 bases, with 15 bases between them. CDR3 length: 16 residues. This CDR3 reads CASSLAGPGIGQPQHF. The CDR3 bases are TGTGCCAGCAGTTTAGCGGGGCCAGGGATCGGTCAGCCCCAGCATTTT.

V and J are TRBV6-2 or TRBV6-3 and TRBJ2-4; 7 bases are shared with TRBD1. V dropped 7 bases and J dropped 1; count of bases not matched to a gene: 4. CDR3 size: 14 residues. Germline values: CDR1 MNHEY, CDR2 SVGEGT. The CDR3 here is CASNIQGAKNIQYF. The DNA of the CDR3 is TGTGCCAGCAATATACAGGGGGCCAAAAACATTCAGTACTTC.

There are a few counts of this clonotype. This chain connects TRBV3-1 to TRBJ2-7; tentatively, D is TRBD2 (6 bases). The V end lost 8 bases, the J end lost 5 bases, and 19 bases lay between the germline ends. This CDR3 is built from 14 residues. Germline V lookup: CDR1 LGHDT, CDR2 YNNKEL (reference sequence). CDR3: CASSNGSPLDEQYF. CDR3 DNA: TGTGCCAGCTCTAACGGGAGTCCCCTTGACGAGCAGTACTTC.